This T cell receptor beta chain was sequenced during a study of T cells in Graves' hyperthyroidism and ophthalmopathy. Authors of the study amplified TCR beta CDR3 regions from RNA transcripts. When the TCR CDR3 underwent first-round RT-PCR, the HTBI primer set was used. TCRdb called the multiplex PCR reads again in MiXCR, with one record for every CDR3 protein. The sample yields hundreds of thousands of distinct CDR3 sequences, about 13% seen once. The sample holds many counts of this clonotype. What it binds is not known. V lost 3 bases and J lost 7, with 12 bases in between. Germline-derived CDR1 and CDR2 are SEHNR and FQNEAQ (reference sequence). The CDR3 is 14 residues long. Study results and limitations: Most expanded thyroid clonotypes above 0.001 also appeared in blood. Ophthalmopathy was distinguished from stable hyperthyroidism by 13 V-J signatures.

The TCR sequence derives from a woman between 18 and 30 years old with Graves' hyperthyroidism. The chain couples TRBV7-9 to TRBJ1-4; weak D call: TRBD1 (5 bases). The sequenced sample consisted of blood. The CDR3 DNA follows: TGTGCCAGCAGCTTGTCGGGGGTCACTGAAAAACTGTTTTTT. Translation: CASSLSGVTEKLFF.